This TCR beta chain was obtained from a study of human T cells and chemical hapten exposure. Study background: Investigators sensitized 2 cm by 2 cm of upper inner arm skin with 2% DPC.

The CDR3 sequence is 13 residues long. V shed 6 bases and J shed 5 bases, with 13 bases lying between them. TCRdb re-called the RACE reads through MiXCR, storing one row per CDR3 protein. Of about 97,000 distinct CDR3 sequences detected, 27% appear once; the ten largest clones hold over 9%. Documented time point: patch test 3, about 24 weeks after DPC sensitization. Regarding treatment: therapeutic diphenylcyclopropenone sensitization with weekly scalp DPC. This clonotype was obtained from a man in his forties with alopecia areata. Some clones in this sample may be carry-over from other donors' samples. V usage is TRBV12-3 or TRBV12-4 and J usage is TRBJ1-1; D gene ambiguous. Source: whole blood, taken in connection with sensitization to the hapten diphenylcyclopropenone (DPC). The CDR3 protein is CASRTDGVTEAFF. The CDR3 region has the DNA TGTGCCAGCAGAACCGACGGCGTGACTGAAGCTTTCTTT.